The rows below give T cell receptor beta chains drawn from one sample of a study of CD8 T cells in ankylosing spondylitis. TCRdb processed the 5' RACE reads anew with MiXCR; each CDR3 protein has one entry. The sample gives roughly 130,000 distinct CDR3 sequences, roughly 8.8% of which show up once; approximately 7% is in the top ten. Sequencing used synovial fluid, either unsorted or a sorted T cell fraction (not recorded which). Receptor source: a male donor with ankylosing spondylitis. The CDR3 runs from the conserved cysteine through the conserved F or W. Each record gives: V gene, clone size, J gene, D gene, CDR3 DNA, CDR3 protein. A D gene is named only where the DNA matches it firmly. Part of the rows lack a size; the others show once, few, many or a class for expanded clones.

>TRBV6-2/TRBV6-3|-|TRBJ2-7|-
TGTGCCAGCAGTTGGACGCCTCTCTCTGCCGAGCAGTACTTC
CASSWTPLSAEQYF
>TRBV4-2|many|TRBJ1-5|-
TGTGCCAGCAGCCAAGTGCTTGGAGCGGGTCAGCCCCAGCATTTT
CASSQVLGAGQPQHF
>TRBV7-8|many|TRBJ1-6|-
TGTGCCAGCAGCTCAGGACAGAGCTCCTATAATTCACCCCTCCACTTT
CASSSGQSSYNSPLHF
>TRBV5-1|many|TRBJ2-7|-
TGCGCCAGCAGCTGGGGCCCCACTTCCGAGCAGTACTTC
CASSWGPTSEQYF
>TRBV4-2|many|TRBJ2-7|TRBD2
TGTGCCAGCAGCCCTAGCGGGGGATCAAGCTCCTACGAGCAGTACTTC
CASSPSGGSSSYEQYF
>TRBV4-3|few|TRBJ2-7|-
TGCGCCAGCAGCTTAACATGGGACTCCTACGAGCAGTACTTC
CASSLTWDSYEQYF
>TRBV11-2|medium-sized|TRBJ1-5|-
TGTGCCAGCAGCTCCGGGACCAGGGAGAATCAGCCCCAGCATTTT
CASSSGTRENQPQHF
>TRBV11-1|few|TRBJ2-1|-
TGTGCCAGCAGCTTAGGGTTAACCCACACCTACAATGAGCAGTTCTTC
CASSLGLTHTYNEQFF
>TRBV20-1|large|TRBJ2-1|TRBD2
TGCAGTGCTAGAGGCGGGAGGCTCCAAGTGTCGTACAATGAGCAGTTCTTC
CSARGGRLQVSYNEQFF
>TRBV20-1|many|TRBJ1-5|-
TGCAGTGCTAGCTCAGGGTCCCTCGATCAGCCCCAGCATTTT
CSASSGSLDQPQHF
>TRBV5-1|-|TRBJ2-1|TRBD2
TGCGCCAGCAGCCCTTTTAGCGGGAGGAACTACAATGAGCAGTTCTTC
CASSPFSGRNYNEQFF
>TRBV25-1|many|TRBJ2-2|TRBD2
TGTGCCAGCAGTGTTTTAGCGGGGGCCGGGGAGCTGTTTTTT
CASSVLAGAGELFF
>TRBV28|many|TRBJ2-2|-
TGTGCCAGCAGTCTTCGGACAGCGAGTCACCTACCCACCGGGGAGCTGTTTTTT
CASSLRTASHLPTGELFF
>TRBV20-1|-|TRBJ1-6|TRBD1
TGCAGTGCTAGACCCCACAGGGGGAATAATTCACCCCTCCACTTT
CSARPHRGNNSPLHF
>TRBV5-1|many|TRBJ2-1|TRBD2
TGCGCCAGCAGCTTGGGCGGGGGTCTGCTTTCCTACAATGAGCAGTTCTTC
CASSLGGGLLSYNEQFF
>TRBV14|many|TRBJ2-7|TRBD1
TGTGCCAGCAGCTATGGACAGGGATGGGAGCAGTACTTC
CASSYGQGWEQYF
>TRBV5-1|many|TRBJ2-7|-
TGCGCCAGCAGCTTCCTCCCCCGGGACAACTCCTACGAGCAGTACTTC
CASSFLPRDNSYEQYF
>TRBV4-2|many|TRBJ2-1|-
TGTGCCAGCAGCCAAGCTCCTGGACGAGAGCAGTTCTTC
CASSQAPGREQFF
>TRBV6-2/TRBV6-3|few|TRBJ2-7|-
TGTGCCAGCAGTTACTCATCAGTTCAATACTTTCGGGAGCAGTACTTC
CASSYSSVQYFREQYF
>TRBV20-1|many|TRBJ2-2|-
TGCAGTGCTAGTTCCCGCAGGGACACCGGGGAGCTGTTTTTT
CSASSRRDTGELFF
>TRBV28|many|TRBJ2-1|-
TGTGCCAGCAGTTCCCTTGGTCACGACCAAAACTACAATGAGCAGTTCTTC
CASSSLGHDQNYNEQFF
>TRBV7-2|few|TRBJ1-2|-
TGTGCCAGCAGCTTAGGGGGGCAAACCCTCTATGGCTACACCTTC
CASSLGGQTLYGYTF
>TRBV20-1|many|TRBJ2-3|-
TGCAGTGCTCCCCAGGGGGGCGCAAGGGAGGGAGAGCAGTATTTT
CSAPQGGAREGEQYF
>TRBV25-1|-|TRBJ1-3|-
TGTGCCAGCAGTTCCCCGACTCATGGAAACACCATATATTTT
CASSSPTHGNTIYF
>TRBV5-1|many|TRBJ2-7|-
TGCGCCAGCAGCTTGTTCCTGTCCTACGAGCAGTACTTC
CASSLFLSYEQYF
>TRBV6-2/TRBV6-3|-|TRBJ2-1|TRBD2
TGTGCCAGCAGACACCGAGCGGGAGGCTCCTACAATGAGCAGTTCTTC
CASRHRAGGSYNEQFF
>TRBV7-2|many|TRBJ1-3|-
TGTGCCAGCAGCGGGTGGAGCTCTGGAAACACCATATATTTT
CASSGWSSGNTIYF
>TRBV2|-|TRBJ1-1|TRBD1
TGTGCCAGCAGGGGACAGGTCGGCACTGAAGCTTTCTTT
CASRGQVGTEAFF
>TRBV28|-|TRBJ1-1|-
TGTGCCAGCGCACTACCTTCGACACTGAACACTGAAGCTTTCTTT
CASALPSTLNTEAFF
>TRBV6-1|few|TRBJ2-1|-
TGTGCCAGCACCCAAAATCTATTAGGGGAGCAGTTCTTC
CASTQNLLGEQFF
>TRBV28|few|TRBJ1-5|-
TGTGCCAGCGTAGGACCCCCGAATCAGCCCCAGCATTTT
CASVGPPNQPQHF
>TRBV7-9|-|TRBJ1-4|TRBD1
TGTGCCAGCAGCTTCTCAGGGGGCGATAATGAAAAACTGTTTTTT
CASSFSGGDNEKLFF
>TRBV6-1|-|TRBJ2-7|TRBD1
TGTGCCAGCAGTGGCTCAGGGGGAATAAGCTACGAGCAGTACTTC
CASSGSGGISYEQYF